What follows describes a single TCR beta chain. These data originate in a study of blood T cell repertoires in COVID-19. Study background: The origin of the acute and convalescent COVID-19 samples was the United States, Italy and Spain. PBMCs, B-cell-depleted T cells, or T cells were the source of the cDNA or gDNA that made up the material.

This CDR3 is built from 15 residues. CDR1 SGHDT and CDR2 YYEEEE come from the germline V gene. Unmatched junction bases numbered 6, after V lost 4 bases and J lost 5 bases. In the study's own analysis: Cell counts per sample came from amplifying reference gene primers. Using immunoSEQ multiplex PCR, the repertoire was profiled, and TCRdb retains in-frame clones only, with some absent. The V and J calls and the clone size are those of that table, but D and trimming were determined from the DNA. This table has fewer than 200,000 clones, about 85% appearing once. Specimen: peripheral blood. This TCR was sampled from a man in his forties with acute or convalescent COVID-19. The rearrangement uses TRBV5-6 and TRBJ2-3; TRBD2 aligns across 11 bases. The DNA of the CDR3 is TGTGCCAGCAGCCGATGGGGACTAGCGGAAGATACGCAGTATTTT. Translating gives CASSRWGLAEDTQYF.